Included here is one T cell receptor beta chain sequence, with context. The antigen is unknown. From germline, CDR1 is SNHLY and CDR2 FYNNEI. Trimming removed 6 bases at V and 2 bases at J, with 16 bases between. This CDR3 is built from 15 residues. These data come from a study of cytomegalovirus exposure and HLA in healthy donors. A multiplex PCR was run with 60 Vbeta primers and 13 Jbeta primers. Repertoires were generated with immunoSEQ multiplex PCR, while TCRdb's copy carries only in-frame clones and drops some. The sample lists approximately 140,000 clones; roughly 62% were seen once. Broader study findings: A list of approximately 160 TCR beta chains associated with cytomegalovirus was given. Reportedly, HLA-A and HLA-B alleles of most subjects were accurately predicted from TCR beta.

Specimen: PBMCs. The chain recombines TRBV2 with TRBJ2-5, with D perhaps TRBD1 (6 bases). This TCR was sampled from a male donor in good health and CMV-seronegative. CDR3 amino acids: CASSADSTGQETQYF. CDR3 sequence (DNA): TGTGCCAGCAGCGCAGATTCGACAGGACAAGAGACCCAGTACTTC.